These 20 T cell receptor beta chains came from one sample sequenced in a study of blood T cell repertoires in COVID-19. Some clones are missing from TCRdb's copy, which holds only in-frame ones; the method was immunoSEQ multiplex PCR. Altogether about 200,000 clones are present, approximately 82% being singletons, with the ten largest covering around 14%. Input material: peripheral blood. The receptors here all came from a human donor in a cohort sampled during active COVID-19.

DNA for the CDR3: TGTGCCAGCACCGGGGGGGGGCCCAATCAGCCCCAGCATTTT. This sequence encodes CASTGGGPNQPQHF. The chain joins TRBV6-5 to TRBJ1-5, with a tentative D call TRBD1 (6 bases). The CDR3 totals 14 residues. Between the trimmed V and J ends, which lost 7 bases and 3 bases, there was a span of 13 bases. Germline CDR1 and CDR2: MNHEY and SVGAGI.

CDR3: CASSRGTGTSENNEQFF. CDR3 nucleotide sequence: TGTGCCAGCAGCCGGGGGACCGGGACTAGCGAGAACAATGAGCAGTTCTTC. The rearrangement joins TRBV3-1 (or the pseudogene TRBV3-2) to TRBJ2-1; 10 positions match TRBD2. Trimming took 4 bases from V and 5 from J; bases not matched to a gene: 11. The CDR3 is 17 residues long. CDR1 and CDR2 (germline): LGHDT, YNNKEL (reference sequence).

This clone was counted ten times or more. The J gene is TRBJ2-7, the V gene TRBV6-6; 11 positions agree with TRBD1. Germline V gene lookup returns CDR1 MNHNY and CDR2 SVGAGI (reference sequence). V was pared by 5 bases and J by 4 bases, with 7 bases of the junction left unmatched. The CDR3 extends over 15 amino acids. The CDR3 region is CASSQGTGGKYEQYF. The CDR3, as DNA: TGTGCCAGCAGTCAGGGGACAGGGGGAAAATACGAGCAGTACTTC.

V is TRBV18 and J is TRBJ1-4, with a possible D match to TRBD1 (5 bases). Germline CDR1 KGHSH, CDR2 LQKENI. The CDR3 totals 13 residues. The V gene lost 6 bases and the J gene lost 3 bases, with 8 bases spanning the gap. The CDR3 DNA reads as TGTGCCAGCTCCCCGGGGGCTAATGAAAAACTGTTTTTT. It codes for CASSPGANEKLFF.

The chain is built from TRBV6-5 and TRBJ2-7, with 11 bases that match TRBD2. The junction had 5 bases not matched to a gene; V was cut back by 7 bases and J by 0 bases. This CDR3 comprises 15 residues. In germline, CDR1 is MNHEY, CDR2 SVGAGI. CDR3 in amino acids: CASISGTSGSYEQYF. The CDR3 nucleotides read TGTGCCAGCATTTCCGGGACTAGCGGCTCCTACGAGCAGTACTTC.

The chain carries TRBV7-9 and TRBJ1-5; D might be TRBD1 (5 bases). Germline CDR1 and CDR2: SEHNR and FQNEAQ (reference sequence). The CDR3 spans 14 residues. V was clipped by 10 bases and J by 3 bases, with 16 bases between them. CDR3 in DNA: TGTGCCACCGGGGGGACCGTACCCAATCAGCCCCAGCATTTT. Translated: CATGGTVPNQPQHF.

The CDR3 sequence is CASSFGTSGRLEYNEQFF. CDR3 sequence (DNA): TGTGCCAGCAGTTTTGGGACTAGCGGCCGCCTTGAGTACAATGAGCAGTTCTTC. This sequence joins TRBV27 and TRBJ2-1, with 11 nucleotides matching TRBD2. The CDR3 is 18 amino acids. Germline-derived CDR1 and CDR2 are MNHEY and SMNVEV (reference sequence). V dropped 3 bases and J dropped 4; count of bases not matched to a gene: 11.

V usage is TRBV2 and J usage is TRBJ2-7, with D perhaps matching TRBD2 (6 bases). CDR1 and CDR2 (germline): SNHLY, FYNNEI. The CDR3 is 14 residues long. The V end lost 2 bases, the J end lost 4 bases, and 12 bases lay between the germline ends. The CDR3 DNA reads TGTGCCAGCAGTGAATGGGCTAGCGAGTACGAGCAGTACTTC. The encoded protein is CASSEWASEYEQYF.

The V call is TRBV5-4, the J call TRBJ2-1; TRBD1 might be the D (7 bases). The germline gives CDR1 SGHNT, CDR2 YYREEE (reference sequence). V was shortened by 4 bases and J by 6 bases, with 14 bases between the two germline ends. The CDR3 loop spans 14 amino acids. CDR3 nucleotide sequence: TGTGCCAGCAGCCCAGGGGGGCTAGCCAATGAGCAGTTCTTC. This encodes CASSPGGLANEQFF.

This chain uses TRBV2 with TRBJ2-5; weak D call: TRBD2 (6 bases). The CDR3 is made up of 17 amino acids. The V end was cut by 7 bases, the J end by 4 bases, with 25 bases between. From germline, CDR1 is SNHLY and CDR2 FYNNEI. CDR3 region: CASMGGRWGVGGETQYF. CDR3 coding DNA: TGTGCCAGCATGGGAGGCAGATGGGGCGTCGGCGGAGAGACCCAGTACTTC.

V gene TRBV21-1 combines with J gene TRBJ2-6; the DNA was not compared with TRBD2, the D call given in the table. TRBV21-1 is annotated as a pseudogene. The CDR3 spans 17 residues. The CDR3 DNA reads TGTGCCAGCAGCAAGGACGGGGAAATCTCTGGGGCCAACGTCCTGACTTTC. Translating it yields CASSKDGEISGANVLTF.

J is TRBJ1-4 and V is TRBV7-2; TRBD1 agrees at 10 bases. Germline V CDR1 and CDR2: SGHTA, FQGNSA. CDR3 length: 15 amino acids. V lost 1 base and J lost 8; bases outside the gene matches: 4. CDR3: CASSLGQGASEKLFF. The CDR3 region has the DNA TGTGCCAGCAGCTTAGGACAGGGGGCGTCGGAAAAACTGTTTTTT.

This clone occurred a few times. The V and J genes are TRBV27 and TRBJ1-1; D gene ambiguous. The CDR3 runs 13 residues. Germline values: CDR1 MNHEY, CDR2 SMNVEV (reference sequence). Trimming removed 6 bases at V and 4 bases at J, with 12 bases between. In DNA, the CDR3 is TGTGCCAGCAGGATACAGTTGGGCACTGAAGCTTTCTTT. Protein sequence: CASRIQLGTEAFF.

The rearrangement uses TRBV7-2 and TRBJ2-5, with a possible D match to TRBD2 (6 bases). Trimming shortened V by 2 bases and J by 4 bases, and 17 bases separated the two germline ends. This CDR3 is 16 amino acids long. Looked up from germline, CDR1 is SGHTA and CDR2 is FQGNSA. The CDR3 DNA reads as TGTGCCAGCAGCTTATCAGCGGGCTCAGGTGGAGAGACCCAGTACTTC. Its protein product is CASSLSAGSGGETQYF.

CDR3 coding DNA: TGTGCCAGCAGTTTACGTCCAGATCAGCCCCAGCATTTT. Protein product: CASSLRPDQPQHF. The chain employs TRBV27 and TRBJ1-5; no definite D call. The CDR3 contains 13 residues. V dropped 2 bases and J dropped 5 bases, with 7 bases sitting between them. The germline CDR1 and CDR2 sequences are MNHEY and SMNVEV (reference sequence).

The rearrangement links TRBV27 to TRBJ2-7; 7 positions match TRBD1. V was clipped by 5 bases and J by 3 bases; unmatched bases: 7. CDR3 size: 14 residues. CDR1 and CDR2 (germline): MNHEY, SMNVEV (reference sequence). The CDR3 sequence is CASSRSGTVYEQYF. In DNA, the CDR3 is TGTGCCAGCAGTAGGTCCGGGACAGTCTACGAGCAGTACTTC.

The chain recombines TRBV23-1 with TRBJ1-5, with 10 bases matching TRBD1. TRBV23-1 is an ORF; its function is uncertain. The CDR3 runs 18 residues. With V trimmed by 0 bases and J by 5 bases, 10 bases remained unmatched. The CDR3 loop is CASSQSVGDRGTDQPQHF. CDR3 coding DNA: TGCGCCAGCAGTCAATCGGTCGGGGACAGGGGAACCGATCAGCCCCAGCATTTT.

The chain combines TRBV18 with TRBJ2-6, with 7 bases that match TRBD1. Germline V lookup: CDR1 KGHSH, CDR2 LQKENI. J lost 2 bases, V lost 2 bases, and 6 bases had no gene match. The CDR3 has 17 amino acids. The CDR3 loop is CASSPTWDSAGANVLTF. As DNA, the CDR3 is TGTGCCAGCTCACCAACTTGGGACAGCGCTGGGGCCAACGTCCTGACTTTC.

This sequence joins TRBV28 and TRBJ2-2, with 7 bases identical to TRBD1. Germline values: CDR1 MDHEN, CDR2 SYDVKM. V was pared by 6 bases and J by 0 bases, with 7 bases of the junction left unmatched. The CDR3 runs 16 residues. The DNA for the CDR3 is TGTGCCAGCAGCCTTCGACAGGGCTCGAACACCGGGGAGCTGTTTTTT. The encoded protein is CASSLRQGSNTGELFF.

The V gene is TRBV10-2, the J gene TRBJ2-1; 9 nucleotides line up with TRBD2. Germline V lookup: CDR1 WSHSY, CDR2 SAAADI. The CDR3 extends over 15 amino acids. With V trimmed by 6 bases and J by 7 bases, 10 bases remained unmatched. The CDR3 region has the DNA TGCGCCAGCAGGGGGGGGAGCGGGAGGTTAAATGAGCAGTTCTTC. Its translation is CASRGGSGRLNEQFF.